This note documents a single T cell receptor beta chain sequence. The CDR3 consists of 15 residues. CDR1 MGHRA and CDR2 YSYEKL come from the germline V gene. Trimming pared 4 bases from V and 7 bases from J, leaving 19 bases between. The sample belongs to a study of blood T cell repertoires in COVID-19. Study processing details: Reference gene primer amplification yielded estimated nucleated cell counts. TCRdb's copy holds only in-frame clones and misses some; the assay was immunoSEQ multiplex PCR. The DNA was the basis for D and trimming; V, J and clone size are from that table. The sample has 350,000 to 500,000 clones, roughly 84% seen once. Participants spanned ages about 18 to 89 years and resided in 24 US areas. Which cohort a participant joined came from the clinical history participants gave. During the 2 weeks before they entered the study, exposed participants had met someone with a PCR-confirmed or clinician-diagnosed COVID-19 case.

The J gene is TRBJ2-5, the V gene TRBV4-1; maybe TRBD1 (5 bases). The sequence came from a woman aged 18-29 years who had been exposed to COVID-19. Sequenced sample: PBMCs or T cells enriched from blood (not recorded which). DNA of the CDR3: TGCGCCAGCAGCCTTTCAGACAGTCTGTGGGGGACCCAGTACTTC. Translated, it gives CASSLSDSLWGTQYF.